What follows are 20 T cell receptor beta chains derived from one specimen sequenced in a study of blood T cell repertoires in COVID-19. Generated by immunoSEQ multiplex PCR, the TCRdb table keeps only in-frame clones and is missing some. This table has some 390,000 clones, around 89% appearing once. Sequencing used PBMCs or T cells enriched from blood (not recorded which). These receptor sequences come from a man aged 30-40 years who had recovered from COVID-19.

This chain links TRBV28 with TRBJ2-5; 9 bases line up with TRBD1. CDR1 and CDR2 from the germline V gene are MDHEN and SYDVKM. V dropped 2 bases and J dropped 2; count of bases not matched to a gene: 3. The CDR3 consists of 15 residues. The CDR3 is CASSLGQGFQETQYF. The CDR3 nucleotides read TGTGCCAGCAGTTTAGGACAGGGGTTTCAAGAGACCCAGTACTTC.

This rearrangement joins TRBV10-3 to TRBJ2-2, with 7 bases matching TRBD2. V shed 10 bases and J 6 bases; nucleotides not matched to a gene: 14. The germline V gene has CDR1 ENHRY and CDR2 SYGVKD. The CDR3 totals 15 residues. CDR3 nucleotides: TGTGCCACCAGGGAAGCGGGGCGAACTTCCGGGGAGCTGTTTTTT. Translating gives CATREAGRTSGELFF.

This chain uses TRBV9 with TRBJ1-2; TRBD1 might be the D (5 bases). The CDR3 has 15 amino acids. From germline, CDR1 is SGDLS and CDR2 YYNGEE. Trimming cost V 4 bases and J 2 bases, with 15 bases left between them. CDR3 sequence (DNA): TGTGCCAGCAGCCCGAGCGCACAGGAGAACTATGGCTACACCTTC. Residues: CASSPSAQENYGYTF.

The CDR3, as DNA: TGTGCCAGCAGTTTCCCGGGACAGGGCTATGGCTACACCTTC. It encodes CASSFPGQGYGYTF. The V call is TRBV28, the J call TRBJ1-2, with TRBD1 identical over 9 bases. Germline V CDR1 and CDR2: MDHEN, SYDVKM. Trimming took 3 bases from V and 4 from J; bases not matched to a gene: 3. CDR3 size: 14 residues.

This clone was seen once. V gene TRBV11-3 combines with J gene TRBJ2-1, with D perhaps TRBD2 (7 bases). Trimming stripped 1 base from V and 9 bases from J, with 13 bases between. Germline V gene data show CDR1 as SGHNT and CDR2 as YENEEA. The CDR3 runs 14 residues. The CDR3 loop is CASSLGGGDAEQFF. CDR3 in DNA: TGTGCCAGCAGCTTAGGAGGGGGGGACGCTGAGCAGTTCTTC.

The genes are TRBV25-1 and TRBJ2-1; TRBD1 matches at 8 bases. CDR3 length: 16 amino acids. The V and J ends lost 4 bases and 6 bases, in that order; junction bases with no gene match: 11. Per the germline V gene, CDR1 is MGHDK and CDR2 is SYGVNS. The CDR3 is CASSVLDRGYANEQFF. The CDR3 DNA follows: TGTGCCAGCAGTGTACTAGACAGGGGATATGCCAATGAGCAGTTCTTC. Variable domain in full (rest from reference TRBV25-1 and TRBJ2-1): EADIYQTPRYLVIGTGKKITLECSQTMGHDKMYWYQQDPGMELHLIHYSYGVNSTEKGDLSSESTVSRIRTEHFPLTLESARPSHTSQYLCASSVLDRGYANEQFFGPGTRLTVL.

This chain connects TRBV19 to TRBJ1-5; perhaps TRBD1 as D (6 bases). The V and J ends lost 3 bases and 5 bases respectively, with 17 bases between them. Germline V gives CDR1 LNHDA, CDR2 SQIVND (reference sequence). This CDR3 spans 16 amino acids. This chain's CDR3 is CASSIQGSLPYQPQHF. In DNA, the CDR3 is TGTGCCAGTAGTATTCAGGGGTCGCTTCCCTATCAGCCCCAGCATTTT. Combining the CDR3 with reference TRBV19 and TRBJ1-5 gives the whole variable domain DGGITQSPKYLFRKEGQNVTLSCEQNLNHDAMYWYRQDPGQGLRLIYYSQIVNDFQKGDIAEGYSVSREKKESFPLTVTSAQKNPTAFYLCASSIQGSLPYQPQHFGDGTRLSIL.

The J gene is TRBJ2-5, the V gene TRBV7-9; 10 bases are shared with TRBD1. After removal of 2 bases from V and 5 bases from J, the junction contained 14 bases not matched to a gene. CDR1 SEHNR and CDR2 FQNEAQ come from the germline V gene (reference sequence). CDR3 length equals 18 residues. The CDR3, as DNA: TGTGCCAGCAGCTTACCGACGGAGCGACAGGGGGCTATGGAGACCCAGTACTTC. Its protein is CASSLPTERQGAMETQYF.

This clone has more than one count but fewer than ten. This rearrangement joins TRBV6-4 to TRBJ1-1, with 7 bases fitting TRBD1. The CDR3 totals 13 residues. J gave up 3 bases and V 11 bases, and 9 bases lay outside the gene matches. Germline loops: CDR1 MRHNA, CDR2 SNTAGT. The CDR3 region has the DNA TGTGCCTCCAGAACAGGGGCAGACACTGAAGCTTTCTTT. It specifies CASRTGADTEAFF.

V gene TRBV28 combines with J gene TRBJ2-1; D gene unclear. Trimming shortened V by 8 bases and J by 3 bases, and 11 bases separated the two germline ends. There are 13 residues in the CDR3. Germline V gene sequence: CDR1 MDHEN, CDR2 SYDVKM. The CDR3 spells CASDGQHYNEQFF. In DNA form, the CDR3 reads TGTGCCAGCGATGGGCAGCACTACAATGAGCAGTTCTTC. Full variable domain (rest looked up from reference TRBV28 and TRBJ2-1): DVKVTQSSRYLVKRTGEKVFLECVQDMDHENMFWYRQDPGLGLRLIYFSYDVKMKEKGDIPEGYSVSREKKERFSLILESASTNQTSMYLCASDGQHYNEQFFGPGTRLTVL.

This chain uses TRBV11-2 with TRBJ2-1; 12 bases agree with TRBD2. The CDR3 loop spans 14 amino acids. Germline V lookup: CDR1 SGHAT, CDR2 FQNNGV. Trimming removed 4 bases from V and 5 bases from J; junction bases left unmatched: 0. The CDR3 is CASSWTSGNNEQFF. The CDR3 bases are TGTGCCAGCAGCTGGACTAGCGGGAACAATGAGCAGTTCTTC.

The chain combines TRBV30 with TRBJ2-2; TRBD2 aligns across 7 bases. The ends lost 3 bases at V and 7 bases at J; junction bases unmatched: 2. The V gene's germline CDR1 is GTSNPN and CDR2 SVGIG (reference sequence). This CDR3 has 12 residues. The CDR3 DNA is TGTGCCTGGAGCTGGGAGGGCGGGGAGCTGTTTTTT. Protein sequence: CAWSWEGGELFF. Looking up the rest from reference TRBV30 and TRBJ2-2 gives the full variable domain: SQTIHQWPATLVQPVGSPLSLECTVEGTSNPNLYWYRQAAGRGLQLLFYSVGIGQISSEVPQNLSASRPQDRQFILSSKKLLLSDSGFYLCAWSWEGGELFFGEGSRLTVL.

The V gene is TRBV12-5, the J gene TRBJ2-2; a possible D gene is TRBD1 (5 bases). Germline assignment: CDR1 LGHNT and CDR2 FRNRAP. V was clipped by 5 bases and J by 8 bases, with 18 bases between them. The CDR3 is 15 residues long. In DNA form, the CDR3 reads TGTGCTAGTGGTCCCGGACATTCCCCCGGAGGGGAGCTGTTTTTT. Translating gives CASGPGHSPGGELFF.

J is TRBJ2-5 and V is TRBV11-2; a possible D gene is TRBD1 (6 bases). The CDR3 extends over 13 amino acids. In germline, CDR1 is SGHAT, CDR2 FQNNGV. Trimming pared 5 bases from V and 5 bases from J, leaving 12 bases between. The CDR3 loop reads CASSATGYETQYF. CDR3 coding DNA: TGTGCCAGCAGCGCCACAGGGTACGAGACCCAGTACTTC.

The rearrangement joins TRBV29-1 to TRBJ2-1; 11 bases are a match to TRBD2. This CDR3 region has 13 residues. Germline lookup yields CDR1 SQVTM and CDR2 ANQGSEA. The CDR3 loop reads CSSGRASYNEQFF. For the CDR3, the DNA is TGCAGTAGCGGGAGGGCGTCCTACAATGAGCAGTTCTTC.

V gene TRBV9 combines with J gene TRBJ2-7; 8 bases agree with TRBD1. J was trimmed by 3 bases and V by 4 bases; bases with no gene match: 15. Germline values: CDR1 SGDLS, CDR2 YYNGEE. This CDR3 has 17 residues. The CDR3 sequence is CASSPRSGQGTGYEQYF. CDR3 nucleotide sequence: TGTGCCAGCAGCCCCCGTAGTGGACAGGGTACAGGCTACGAGCAGTACTTC. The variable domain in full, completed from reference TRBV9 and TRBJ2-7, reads DSGVTQTPKHLITATGQRVTLRCSPRSGDLSVYWYQQSLDQGLQFLIQYYNGEERAKGNILERFSAQQFPDLHSELNLSSLELGDSALYFCASSPRSGQGTGYEQYFGPGTRLTVT.

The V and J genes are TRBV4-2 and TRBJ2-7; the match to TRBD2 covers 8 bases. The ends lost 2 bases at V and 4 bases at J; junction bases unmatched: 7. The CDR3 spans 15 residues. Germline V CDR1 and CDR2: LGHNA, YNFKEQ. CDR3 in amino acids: CASSQTREGLYEQYF. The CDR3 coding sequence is TGTGCCAGCAGCCAAACCCGGGAGGGCCTTTACGAGCAGTACTTC.

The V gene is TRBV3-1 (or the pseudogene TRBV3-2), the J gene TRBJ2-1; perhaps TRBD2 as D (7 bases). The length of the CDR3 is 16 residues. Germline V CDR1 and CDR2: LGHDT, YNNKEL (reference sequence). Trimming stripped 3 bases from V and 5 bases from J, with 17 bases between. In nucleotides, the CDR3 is TGTGCCAGCAGCCACGGGGGGCGGCGGGCTGACAATGAGCAGTTCTTC. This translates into CASSHGGRRADNEQFF.

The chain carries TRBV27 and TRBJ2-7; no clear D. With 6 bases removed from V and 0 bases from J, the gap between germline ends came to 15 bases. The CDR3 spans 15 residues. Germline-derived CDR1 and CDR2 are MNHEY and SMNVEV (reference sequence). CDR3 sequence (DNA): TGTGCCAGCAGCGAGACTCACCCGAGCTCCTACGAGCAGTACTTC. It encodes CASSETHPSSYEQYF.

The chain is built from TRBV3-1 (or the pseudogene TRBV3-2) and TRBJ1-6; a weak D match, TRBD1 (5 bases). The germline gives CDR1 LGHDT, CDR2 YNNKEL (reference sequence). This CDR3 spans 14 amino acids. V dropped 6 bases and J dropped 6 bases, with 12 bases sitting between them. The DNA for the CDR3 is TGTGCCAGCAGTTACAGGACGCCTAATTCACCCCTCCACTTT. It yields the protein CASSYRTPNSPLHF.